A selection of T cell receptor beta chains follows, all from one sample in a study of beta chain features in type 1 diabetes. Sequencing was performed with immunoSEQ multiplex PCR; in TCRdb, only in-frame clones are kept and a portion is missing. The repertoire consists of hundreds of thousands of clones, with around a sixth occurring once and the leading ten covering around 0.02%. The sample consisted of naive CD4+ T cells from blood. All receptors derive from a woman aged 18-30 years in good health. The CDR3 runs from the conserved cysteine through the conserved F or W. A D gene is named only where the DNA matches it firmly. Size is omitted from some rows. Given values are once, few, many or a class for expanded clones.

j_call: TRBJ2-1; v_call: TRBV28; clone_size: .; d_call: .; cdr3_nt: TGTGCCAGCAGTCCCCACCGGAGGACCGTCTACAATGAGCAGTTCTTC; cdr3_aa: CASSPHRRTVYNEQFF
j_call: TRBJ2-3; v_call: TRBV7-9; clone_size: .; d_call: TRBD2; cdr3_nt: TGTGCCAGCAGCGTATCTAGCGGGAGGGAGCATTTT; cdr3_aa: CASSVSSGREHF
j_call: TRBJ1-3; v_call: TRBV9; clone_size: .; d_call: .; cdr3_nt: TGTGCCAGCAGCTCGGGATACACCATATATTTT; cdr3_aa: CASSSGYTIYF
j_call: TRBJ2-7; v_call: TRBV28; clone_size: .; d_call: .; cdr3_nt: TGTGCCAGCAGGTTTGAGGGCGGGTACGAGCAGTACTTC; cdr3_aa: CASRFEGGYEQYF
j_call: TRBJ1-2; v_call: TRBV18; clone_size: .; d_call: TRBD1; cdr3_nt: TGTGCCAGCTCACCACCCGGGACAGGGGCCTTCTATGGCTACACCTTC; cdr3_aa: CASSPPGTGAFYGYTF
j_call: TRBJ2-1; v_call: TRBV19; clone_size: .; d_call: TRBD2; cdr3_nt: TGTGCCAGTAGGGGACTAGCGGGAGGAGCTGAGCAGTTCTTC; cdr3_aa: CASRGLAGGAEQFF
j_call: TRBJ1-5; v_call: TRBV5-6; clone_size: few; d_call: .; cdr3_nt: TGTGCCAGCAGCTTAAGGCAGGGATGGAATCAGCCCCAGCATTTT; cdr3_aa: CASSLRQGWNQPQHF
j_call: TRBJ2-2; v_call: TRBV4-3; clone_size: few; d_call: TRBD2; cdr3_nt: TGCGCCAGCAGCCAAGCAGGACTAGCGGGAGTTTCGAACACCGGGGAGCTGTTTTTT; cdr3_aa: CASSQAGLAGVSNTGELFF
j_call: TRBJ1-2; v_call: TRBV7-2; clone_size: .; d_call: .; cdr3_nt: TGTGCCAGCAGCCTCTCGGGAAACTCAGGCTACACCTTC; cdr3_aa: CASSLSGNSGYTF
j_call: TRBJ2-5; v_call: TRBV9; clone_size: few; d_call: TRBD1; cdr3_nt: TGTGCCAGCAGCGTAGTAGGGACAGGGGGCTCAGAGACCCAGTACTTC; cdr3_aa: CASSVVGTGGSETQYF
j_call: TRBJ1-2; v_call: TRBV20-1; clone_size: .; d_call: .; cdr3_nt: TGCAGTGCTAGAGAAAATGGCTACACCTTC; cdr3_aa: CSARENGYTF